Below are 10 T cell receptor beta chains sequenced from a single sample in a study of shared clonotypes between healthy human individuals. Generated by immunoSEQ multiplex PCR, the TCRdb table keeps only in-frame clones and is missing some. The table records 2 million to 2.5 million clones, 85% to 95% of them present only once. Terminally differentiated effector memory CD45RA+ cells were excluded by CCR7 positive selection of CD45RO-negative cells. The specimen was naive CD8+ T cells sorted from blood. The origin of the receptors is a man in his late teens or twenties in good health.

J is TRBJ2-7 and V is TRBV13; D possibly corresponds to TRBD1 (5 bases). The germline V gene encodes CDR1 PRHDT and CDR2 FYEKMQ (reference sequence). This CDR3 spans 14 amino acids. V was cut by 4 bases and J by 7 bases, with 17 bases left in between. CDR3 protein: CASSYTDTPGEQYF. The CDR3 nucleotides read TGTGCCAGCAGCTACACGGACACTCCTGGGGAGCAGTACTTC. Based on the CDR3 plus reference TRBV13 and TRBJ2-7, the full variable domain is AAGVIQSPRHLIKEKRETATLKCYPIPRHDTVYWYQQGPGQDPQFLISFYEKMQSDKGSIPDRFSAQQFSDYHSELNMSSLELGDSALYFCASSYTDTPGEQYFGPGTRLTVT.

V gene TRBV18 combines with J gene TRBJ2-5; TRBD1 agrees at 9 bases. Germline V gene lookup returns CDR1 KGHSH and CDR2 LQKENI. The CDR3 loop spans 15 amino acids. V shed 2 bases and J 4 bases; nucleotides not matched to a gene: 5. CDR3 sequence reads: CASSPRTGEAETQYF. CDR3 nucleotide sequence: TGTGCCAGCTCACCAAGGACAGGGGAGGCAGAGACCCAGTACTTC.

This chain uses TRBV29-1 with TRBJ1-2; D gene uncertain. The V end lost 8 bases, the J end lost 8 bases, and 18 bases lay between the germline ends. This CDR3 is built from 12 residues. Germline CDR1 SQVTM, CDR2 ANQGSEA. Here the CDR3 reads CSSQTARWGYTF. The DNA of the CDR3 is TGCAGCTCACAGACGGCTCGCTGGGGCTACACCTTC.

The chain combines TRBV11-2 with TRBJ2-7; D is ambiguous. Germline values: CDR1 SGHAT, CDR2 FQNNGV. The CDR3 totals 13 residues. Trimming took 2 bases from V and 0 from J, leaving 5 bases between them. The CDR3 protein is CASSLMGSYEQYF. The DNA for the CDR3 is TGTGCCAGCAGCTTAATGGGCTCCTACGAGCAGTACTTC.

The rearrangement joins TRBV2 to TRBJ1-2; tentative D call: TRBD1 (5 bases). The CDR3 is made up of 15 amino acids. V lost 2 bases, J lost 1 base, and 11 bases lay in between. Per the germline V gene, CDR1 is SNHLY and CDR2 is FYNNEI. The CDR3 DNA reads as TGTGCCAGCAGTGAAACCGTGGGGGGTAACTATGGCTACACCTTC. This codes for CASSETVGGNYGYTF.

This rearrangement joins TRBV29-1 to TRBJ2-2, with a possible D match to TRBD1 (6 bases). V dropped 2 bases and J dropped 3 bases, with 10 bases sitting between them. This CDR3 contains 14 residues. Germline V gene sequence: CDR1 SQVTM, CDR2 ANQGSEA. In DNA, the CDR3 is TGCAGCGTTGAATCAGGGGCCCACACCGGGGAGCTGTTTTTT. This sequence encodes CSVESGAHTGELFF.

This rearrangement joins TRBV4-3 to TRBJ2-3; no definite D call. CDR1 is LGHNA, CDR2 YSLEER, per germline. V lost 7 bases to trimming and J lost 3 bases, with 20 bases between them. The CDR3 extends over 16 amino acids. The CDR3 sequence: CASKIPSPYGTDTQYF. The CDR3 region has the DNA TGCGCCAGCAAAATCCCCAGCCCCTACGGGACAGATACGCAGTATTTT.

The rearrangement joins TRBV14 to TRBJ1-3; no clear D gene. The CDR3 totals 12 residues. Trimming shortened V by 5 bases and J by 4 bases, and 6 bases separated the two germline ends. CDR1 and CDR2 from the germline V gene are SGHDN and FVKESK. The CDR3 DNA reads TGTGCCAGCAGCGCAGGCGGAAACACCATATATTTT. Residues: CASSAGGNTIYF.

Comment on this clone: The same CDR3 can be traced to other DNA sequences in this sample. This chain joins TRBV11-2 and TRBJ2-1; 13 bases are a match to TRBD2. The CDR3 loop spans 15 amino acids. V lost 1 base to trimming and J lost 6 bases; unmatched junction nucleotides: 0. Germline CDR1 reads SGHAT; CDR2 reads FQNNGV. The CDR3 sequence: CASSLGLAGGNEQFF. CDR3 coding DNA: TGTGCCAGCAGCTTAGGACTAGCGGGAGGCAATGAGCAGTTCTTC.

The genes are TRBV11-1 and TRBJ2-7, with no clear D. This CDR3 is 15 amino acids long. V was pared by 2 bases and J by 0 bases, with 11 bases between. Per germline, CDR1 SGHAT and CDR2 FQDESV (reference sequence). The CDR3 coding sequence is TGTGCCAGCAGCTTAAAGGGTGAGAGCTCCTACGAGCAGTACTTC. This encodes CASSLKGESSYEQYF.